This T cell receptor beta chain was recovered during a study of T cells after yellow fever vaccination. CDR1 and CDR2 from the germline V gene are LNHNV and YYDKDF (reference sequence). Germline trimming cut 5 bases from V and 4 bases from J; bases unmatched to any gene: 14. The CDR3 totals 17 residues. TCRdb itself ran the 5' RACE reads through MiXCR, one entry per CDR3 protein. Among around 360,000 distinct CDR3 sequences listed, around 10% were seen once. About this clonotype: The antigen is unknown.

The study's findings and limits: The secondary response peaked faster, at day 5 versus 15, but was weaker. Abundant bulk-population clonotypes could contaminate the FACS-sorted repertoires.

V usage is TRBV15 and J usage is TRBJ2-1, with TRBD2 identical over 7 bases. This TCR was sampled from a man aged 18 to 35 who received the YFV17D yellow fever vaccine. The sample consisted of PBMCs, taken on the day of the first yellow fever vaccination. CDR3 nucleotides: TGTGCCACCAGCTCTCGTCCAGGAGCGGGGAGGTACAATGAGCAGTTCTTC. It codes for CATSSRPGAGRYNEQFF.